Sequencing of this T cell receptor beta chain was carried out in a study of identical twins. There are 13 residues in the CDR3. Per germline, CDR1 MDHEN and CDR2 SYDVKM. With 4 bases removed from V and 5 bases from J, the gap between germline ends came to 11 bases. TCRdb used MiXCR to reprocess the 5' RACE reads, holding one entry per CDR3 protein. The sample holds approximately 530,000 distinct CDR3 sequences, 20% to 25% seen once. These records were also assigned to another study, of yellow fever vaccine responses in identical twins.

This sequence originates from a woman younger than 35 in good health. The V gene is TRBV28, the J gene TRBJ2-5; D is uncertain. The specimen sequenced was CD4+ T cells sorted from blood. The CDR3 protein is CASSWVGLETQYF. CDR3 coding DNA: TGTGCCAGCAGTTGGGTCGGCCTGGAGACCCAGTACTTC.